One and the same sample provided the 9 T cell receptor beta chains below, sequenced in a study of early stage breast cancer tumors. Profiling relied on immunoSEQ multiplex PCR, and the TCRdb table lists in-frame clones only, not all of them. The repertoire has 60,000 to 75,000 clones, roughly 80% of them found once; the top ten carry 4% to 5%. The sample was blood. The receptors were sampled from a person aged 35-49 years with breast cancer.

This chain links TRBV7-2 with TRBJ1-4; D unresolved. V was shortened by 1 base and J by 0 bases, with 9 bases between the two germline ends. The CDR3 contains 16 residues. CDR1 is SGHTA, CDR2 FQGNSA, per germline. CDR3 DNA: TGTGCCAGCAGCTTAGAGCACATAACAACTAATGAAAAACTGTTTTTT. It codes for CASSLEHITTNEKLFF. Drawing the rest from reference TRBV7-2 and TRBJ1-4, the complete variable domain is GAGVSQSPSNKVTEKGKDVELRCDPISGHTALYWYRQSLGQGLEFLIYFQGNSAPDKSGLPSDRFSAERTGGSVSTLTIQRTQQEDSAVYLCASSLEHITTNEKLFFGSGTQLSVL.

This clone has a handful of counts. The chain is built from TRBV5-1 and TRBJ1-5; maybe TRBD1 (5 bases). This CDR3 contains 14 residues. The V end lost 7 bases, the J end lost 2 bases, and 13 bases lay between the germline ends. Germline CDR1 SGHRS, CDR2 YFSETQ. The CDR3 protein is CASRQGLGNQPQHF. CDR3 DNA sequence: TGCGCCAGCCGGCAGGGCCTTGGCAATCAGCCCCAGCATTTT.

This chain joins TRBV7-2 and TRBJ2-1; D gene ambiguous. Germline V gene lookup returns CDR1 SGHTA and CDR2 FQGNSA. This CDR3 region has 12 residues. V was pared by 4 bases and J by 3 bases, with 4 bases between. CDR3 sequence reads: CASSYSYNEQFF. In nucleotides, the CDR3 is TGTGCCAGCAGCTATAGCTACAATGAGCAGTTCTTC.

This clone has just a few counts. CDR3 in DNA: TGTGCCAGTAGTACAGGGGTTGCGGTCGACACCTTC. Translation: CASSTGVAVDTF. J is TRBJ1-2 and V is TRBV19; D may be TRBD1 (6 bases). CDR3 length: 12 amino acids. Germline CDR1 and CDR2: LNHDA and SQIVND (reference sequence). The germline V and J ends were trimmed by 4 bases and 12 bases, with 15 bases remaining between them. Full variable domain (missing parts from reference TRBV19 and TRBJ1-2): DGGITQSPKYLFRKEGQNVTLSCEQNLNHDAMYWYRQDPGQGLRLIYYSQIVNDFQKGDIAEGYSVSREKKESFPLTVTSAQKNPTAFYLCASSTGVAVDTFGSGTRLTVV.

V is TRBV6-6 and J is TRBJ1-1; the D gene is possibly TRBD1 (5 bases). Germline V gene data show CDR1 as MNHNY and CDR2 as SVGAGI (reference sequence). Trimming pared 7 bases from V and 1 base from J, leaving 10 bases between. The CDR3 extends over 13 amino acids. DNA of the CDR3: TGTGCCAGCAATTTACAGGCGAACACTGAAGCTTTCTTT. It translates to CASNLQANTEAFF.

The chain combines TRBV25-1 with TRBJ1-3; 8 nucleotides line up with TRBD1. Germline CDR1 reads MGHDK; CDR2 reads SYGVNS. The CDR3 extends over 15 amino acids. The V gene end was trimmed by 3 bases and the J gene end by 2 bases; junction bases not matched to a gene: 3. In DNA, the CDR3 is TGTGCCAGCAGTGAGGGGACAGGAGCTGGAAACACCATATATTTT. Translating gives CASSEGTGAGNTIYF.

The V call is TRBV7-8, the J call TRBJ2-7; no clear D gene. This CDR3 has 14 amino acids. Trimming took off 1 base at V and 4 bases at J, with 11 bases between the two ends. Germline CDR1 reads SGHVS; CDR2 reads FQNEAQ. The CDR3 reads CASSLGVRVYEQYF. The CDR3 nucleotides are TGTGCCAGCAGCTTAGGCGTCAGAGTATACGAGCAGTACTTC. Full variable domain (missing parts from reference TRBV7-8 and TRBJ2-7): GAGVSQSPRYKVAKRGQDVALRCDPISGHVSLFWYQQALGQGPEFLTYFQNEAQLDKSGLPSDRFFAERPEGSVSTLKIQRTQQEDSAVYLCASSLGVRVYEQYFGPGTRLTVT.

This sequence joins TRBV7-9 and TRBJ2-7; 9 nucleotides match TRBD2. The CDR3 runs 15 residues. The germline gives CDR1 SEHNR, CDR2 FQNEAQ (reference sequence). V lost 5 bases, J lost 2 bases, and 7 bases stayed unmatched. In DNA form, the CDR3 reads TGTGCCAGCAGCCATCGGACTAGCGTGACCTACGAGCAGTACTTC. This gives the protein CASSHRTSVTYEQYF. Drawing the rest from reference TRBV7-9 and TRBJ2-7, the complete variable domain is DTGVSQNPRHKITKRGQNVTFRCDPISEHNRLYWYRQTLGQGPEFLTYFQNEAQLEKSRLLSDRFSAERPKGSFSTLEIQRTEQGDSAMYLCASSHRTSVTYEQYFGPGTRLTVT.

The rearrangement links TRBV2 to TRBJ2-7; TRBD1 agrees at 8 bases. J lost 2 bases, V lost 6 bases, and 9 bases had no gene match. The CDR3 has 15 amino acids. Germline lookup yields CDR1 SNHLY and CDR2 FYNNEI. The CDR3 sequence: CASRQIQGVPYEQYF. CDR3 DNA: TGTGCCAGCAGACAAATACAGGGGGTGCCCTACGAGCAGTACTTC.